One sample yielded the 12 T cell receptor beta chains listed below, sequenced in a study of blood T cell repertoires in COVID-19. Libraries were prepared by immunoSEQ multiplex PCR; TCRdb keeps only in-frame clonotypes and omits some of them. This table has some 330,000 clones, 80% to 90% appearing once. Sequencing input: PBMCs or T cells enriched from blood (not recorded which). The receptors originated from a man in his forties in a cohort exposed to, infected with or recovered from COVID-19 (not recorded which).

This chain links TRBV2 with TRBJ1-5; 7 positions agree with TRBD1. This CDR3 is built from 13 residues. J was trimmed by 2 bases and V by 10 bases; bases with no gene match: 5. The germline V gene has CDR1 SNHLY and CDR2 FYNNEI. CDR3 DNA: TGTGCCACCACCGGACAGGGCAATCAGCCCCAGCATTTT. Protein: CATTGQGNQPQHF.

The chain uses TRBV15 and TRBJ1-3; unclear D gene. The CDR3 extends over 13 amino acids. CDR1 LNHNV and CDR2 YYDKDF come from the germline V gene (reference sequence). The V and J ends lost 6 bases and 0 bases respectively, with 6 bases between them. The CDR3 protein is CATSADSGNTIYF. DNA of the CDR3: TGTGCCACCAGTGCGGACTCTGGAAACACCATATATTTT.

The CDR3 is CASSSGTSGSSEQFF. Written as DNA, the CDR3 is TGTGCCAGCAGCTCGGGGACTAGCGGGAGCTCGGAGCAGTTCTTC. The V gene is TRBV5-4, the J gene TRBJ2-1; 14 bases match TRBD2. V gave up 3 bases and J gave up 10 bases; unmatched junction bases: 6. Germline CDR1 reads SGHNT; CDR2 reads YYREEE (reference sequence). The CDR3 has 15 amino acids.

This rearrangement joins TRBV6-6 to TRBJ2-5; 9 positions agree with TRBD1. Germline CDR1 and CDR2: MNHNY and SVGAGI (reference sequence). The J segment lost 4 bases and the V segment lost 5 bases, leaving 2 bases of the junction unmatched. CDR3 length equals 13 residues. The DNA for the CDR3 is TGTGCCAGCAGTCAGGGACAGGGAGAGACCCAGTACTTC. It encodes CASSQGQGETQYF.

The CDR3 DNA is TGCGCCAGCAGCTTAAGGGACAGGGCGAATGGCTACACCTTC. Encoded protein: CASSLRDRANGYTF. The chain couples TRBV5-1 to TRBJ1-2, with 9 bases fitting TRBD1. In germline, CDR1 is SGHRS, CDR2 YFSETQ. The CDR3 runs 14 residues. V lost 2 bases, J lost 6 bases, and 5 bases stayed unmatched.

The chain joins TRBV5-1 to TRBJ2-4, with a weak D call TRBD1 (6 bases). V shed 3 bases and J shed 1 base, with 11 bases lying between them. Germline values: CDR1 SGHRS, CDR2 YFSETQ. The length of the CDR3 is 15 residues. The CDR3 loop is CASSSGTPAKNIQYF. CDR3 nucleotide sequence: TGCGCCAGCAGCTCCGGGACACCCGCCAAAAACATTCAGTACTTC.

The chain combines TRBV6-2 or TRBV6-3 with TRBJ2-1; possible D gene TRBD1, 5 bases. Looked up from germline, CDR1 is MNHEY and CDR2 is SVGEGT. V dropped 5 bases and J dropped 5 bases, with 10 bases sitting between them. This CDR3 spans 13 amino acids. CDR3 DNA sequence: TGTGCCAGCAGTCCCCGCAGGGACAATGAGCAGTTCTTC. Translation gives CASSPRRDNEQFF.

J is TRBJ1-1 and V is TRBV19; D uncertain. CDR3 length: 13 amino acids. V lost 3 bases, J lost 1 base, and 6 bases lay in between. Germline-derived CDR1 and CDR2 are LNHDA and SQIVND (reference sequence). In DNA form, the CDR3 reads TGTGCCAGTAGTATCAACAGGAACACTGAAGCTTTCTTT. Amino acids: CASSINRNTEAFF. Supplemented by reference TRBV19 and TRBJ1-1, the full variable domain reads DGGITQSPKYLFRKEGQNVTLSCEQNLNHDAMYWYRQDPGQGLRLIYYSQIVNDFQKGDIAEGYSVSREKKESFPLTVTSAQKNPTAFYLCASSINRNTEAFFGQGTRLTVV.

The gene calls are TRBV27 and TRBJ1-5; a possible D gene is TRBD1 (6 bases). CDR3 length: 14 amino acids. The germline V and J ends were trimmed by 6 bases and 6 bases, with 15 bases remaining between them. Germline CDR1 MNHEY, CDR2 SMNVEV (reference sequence). DNA of the CDR3: TGTGCCAGCAGCCGAGACAGGCGCACTCAGCCCCAGCATTTT. Encoded protein: CASSRDRRTQPQHF.

The chain uses TRBV6-5 and TRBJ1-2, with 9 positions matching TRBD1. From germline, CDR1 is MNHEY and CDR2 SVGAGI. The V gene end was trimmed by 6 bases and the J gene end by 8 bases; junction bases not matched to a gene: 7. This CDR3 is 13 amino acids long. The CDR3 region has the DNA TGTGCCAGCAGCCTACAGGGGGCCTGGGGCTACACCTTC. Translation: CASSLQGAWGYTF.

With respect to this clone: This CDR3 is also generated by other DNA sequences in the sample. V gene TRBV28 combines with J gene TRBJ2-7; the D gene is possibly TRBD1 (6 bases). CDR3 length: 13 amino acids. Trimming took off 4 bases at V and 4 bases at J, with 11 bases between the two ends. The V gene's germline CDR1 is MDHEN and CDR2 SYDVKM. Here the CDR3 reads CASSSGQLYEQYF. Here the CDR3 DNA reads TGTGCCAGCAGTTCCGGACAGTTGTACGAGCAGTACTTC. Looking up the rest from reference TRBV28 and TRBJ2-7 gives the full variable domain: DVKVTQSSRYLVKRTGEKVFLECVQDMDHENMFWYRQDPGLGLRLIYFSYDVKMKEKGDIPEGYSVSREKKERFSLILESASTNQTSMYLCASSSGQLYEQYFGPGTRLTVT.

CDR3 residues: CASSYGVAGGRAEAFF. The CDR3 DNA sequence: TGTGCCAGCAGTTACGGCGTGGCAGGGGGCAGGGCTGAAGCTTTCTTT. V gene TRBV6-5 combines with J gene TRBJ1-1; TRBD1 aligns across 8 bases. V shed 2 bases and J 6 bases; nucleotides not matched to a gene: 11. Germline values: CDR1 MNHEY, CDR2 SVGAGI. This CDR3 has 16 amino acids.